This TCR beta chain was documented in a study of blood T cell repertoires in COVID-19. Study-wide background: Acute and convalescent COVID-19 specimens originated in the United States, Italy and Spain. Sources were T cells, B-cell-depleted T cells, or PBMCs; the material itself was cDNA or gDNA.

In the study's own analysis: Reference gene primer amplification yielded estimated nucleated cell counts. Sequencing was performed with immunoSEQ multiplex PCR; in TCRdb, only in-frame clones are kept and a portion is missing. The D gene and trimming were derived from the DNA, and the V and J assignments and clone size from that table. This sample has 90,000 to 140,000 clones, with approximately 83% found just once. V was shortened by 3 bases and J by 5 bases, with 4 bases between the two germline ends. The CDR3 length is 10 residues. CDR1 and CDR2 from the germline V gene are DFQATT and SNEGSKA (reference sequence).

The specimen sequenced was peripheral blood. The chain links TRBV20-1 to TRBJ2-5, with D unresolved. This sequence originates from a man aged 50 to 59 with acute or convalescent COVID-19. The CDR3 is CSARRETQYF. The CDR3 DNA follows: TGCAGTGCTAGGCGGGAGACCCAGTACTTC.